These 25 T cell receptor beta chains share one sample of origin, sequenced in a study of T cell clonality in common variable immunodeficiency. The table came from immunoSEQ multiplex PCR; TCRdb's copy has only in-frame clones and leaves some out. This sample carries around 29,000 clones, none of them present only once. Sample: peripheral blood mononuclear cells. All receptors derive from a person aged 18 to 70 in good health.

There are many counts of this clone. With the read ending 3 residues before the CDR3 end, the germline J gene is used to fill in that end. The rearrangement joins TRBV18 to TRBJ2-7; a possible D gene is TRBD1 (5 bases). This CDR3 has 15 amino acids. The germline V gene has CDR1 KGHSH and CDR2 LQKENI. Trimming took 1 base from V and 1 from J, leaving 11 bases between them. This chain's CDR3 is CASSPRARDSYEQYF. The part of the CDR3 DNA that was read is TGTGCCAGCTCACCACGGGCCAGGGATTCCTACGAG.

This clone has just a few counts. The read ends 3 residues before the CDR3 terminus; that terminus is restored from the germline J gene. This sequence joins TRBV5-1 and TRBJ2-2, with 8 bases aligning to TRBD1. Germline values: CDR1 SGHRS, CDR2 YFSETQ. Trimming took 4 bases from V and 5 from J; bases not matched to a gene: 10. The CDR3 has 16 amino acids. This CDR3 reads CASSDPRQGQTGELFF. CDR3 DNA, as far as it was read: TGCGCCAGCAGCGATCCAAGACAGGGGCAGACCGGGGAG.

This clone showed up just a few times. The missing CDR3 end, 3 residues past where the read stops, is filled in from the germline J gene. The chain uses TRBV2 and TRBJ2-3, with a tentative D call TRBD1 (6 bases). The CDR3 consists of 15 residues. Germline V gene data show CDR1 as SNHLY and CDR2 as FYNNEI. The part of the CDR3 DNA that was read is TGTGCCAGCAGTGTACTCGGACAGTCTTATCAGCCG. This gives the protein CASSVLGQSYQP. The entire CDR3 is CASSVLGQSYQPQYF.

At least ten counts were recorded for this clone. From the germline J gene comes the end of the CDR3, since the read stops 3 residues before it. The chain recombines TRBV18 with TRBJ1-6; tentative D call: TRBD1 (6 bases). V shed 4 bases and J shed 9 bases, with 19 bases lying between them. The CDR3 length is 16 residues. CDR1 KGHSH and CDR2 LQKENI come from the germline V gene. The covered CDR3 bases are TGTGCCAGCTCACGGGGGCCCCGAGGAGAAAGTTCACCC. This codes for CASSRGPRGESSP. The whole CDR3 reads CASSRGPRGESSPLHF.

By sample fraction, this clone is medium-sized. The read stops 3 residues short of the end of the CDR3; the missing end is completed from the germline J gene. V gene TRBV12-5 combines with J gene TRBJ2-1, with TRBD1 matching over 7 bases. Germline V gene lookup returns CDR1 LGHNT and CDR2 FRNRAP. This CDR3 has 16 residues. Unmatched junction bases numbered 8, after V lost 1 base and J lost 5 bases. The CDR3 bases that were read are TGTGCTAGTGGTTTGGCGGACAGGATGGGACACAATGAG. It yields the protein CASGLADRMGHNE. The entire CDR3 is CASGLADRMGHNEQFF.

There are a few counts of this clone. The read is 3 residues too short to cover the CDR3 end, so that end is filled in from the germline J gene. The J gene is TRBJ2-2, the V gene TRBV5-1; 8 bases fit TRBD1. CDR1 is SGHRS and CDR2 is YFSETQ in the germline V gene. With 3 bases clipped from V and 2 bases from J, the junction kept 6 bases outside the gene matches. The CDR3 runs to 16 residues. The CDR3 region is CASSSDRVGNTGELFF. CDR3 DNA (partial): TGCGCCAGCAGCTCGGACAGGGTCGGCAACACCGGGGAG.

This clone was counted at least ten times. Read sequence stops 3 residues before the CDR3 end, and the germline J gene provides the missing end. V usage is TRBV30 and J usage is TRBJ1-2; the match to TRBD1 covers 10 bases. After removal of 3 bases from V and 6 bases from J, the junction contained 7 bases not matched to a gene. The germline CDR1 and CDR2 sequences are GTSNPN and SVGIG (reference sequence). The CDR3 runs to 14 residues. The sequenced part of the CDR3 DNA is TGTGCCTGGAGCGGGGACAGGGGCAAGGATGGC. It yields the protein CAWSGDRGKDG. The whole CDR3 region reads CAWSGDRGKDGYTF.

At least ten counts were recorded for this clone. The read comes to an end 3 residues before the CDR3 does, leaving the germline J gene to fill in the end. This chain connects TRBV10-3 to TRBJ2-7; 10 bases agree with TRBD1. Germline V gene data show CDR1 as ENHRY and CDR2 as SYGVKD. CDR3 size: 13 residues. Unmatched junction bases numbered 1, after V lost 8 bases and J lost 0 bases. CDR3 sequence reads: CAIRTGGSYEQYF. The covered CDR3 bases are TGTGCCATCCGGACAGGGGGCTCCTACGAG.

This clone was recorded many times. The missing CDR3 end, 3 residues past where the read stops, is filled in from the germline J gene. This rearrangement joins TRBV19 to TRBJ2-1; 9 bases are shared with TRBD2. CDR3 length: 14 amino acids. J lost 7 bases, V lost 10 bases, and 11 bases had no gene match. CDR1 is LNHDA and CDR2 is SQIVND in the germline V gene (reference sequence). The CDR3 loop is CATRAGGLWNEQFF. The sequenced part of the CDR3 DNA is TGTGCCACCCGAGCGGGGGGCTTGTGGAATGAG.

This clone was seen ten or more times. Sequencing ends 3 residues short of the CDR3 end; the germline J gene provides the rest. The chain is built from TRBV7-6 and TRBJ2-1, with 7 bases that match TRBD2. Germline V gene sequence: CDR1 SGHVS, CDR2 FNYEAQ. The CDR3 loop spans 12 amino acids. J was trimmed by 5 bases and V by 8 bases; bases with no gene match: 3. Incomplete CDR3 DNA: TGTGCCAGCGGGGGGGGAAACAATGAG. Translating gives CASGGGNNE. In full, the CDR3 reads CASGGGNNEQFF. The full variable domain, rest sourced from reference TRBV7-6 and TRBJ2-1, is GAGVSQSPRYKVTKRGQDVALRCDPISGHVSLYWYRQALGQGPEFLTYFNYEAQQDKSGLPNDRFSAERPEGSISTLTIQRTEQRDSAMYRCASGGGNNEQFFGPGTRLTVL.

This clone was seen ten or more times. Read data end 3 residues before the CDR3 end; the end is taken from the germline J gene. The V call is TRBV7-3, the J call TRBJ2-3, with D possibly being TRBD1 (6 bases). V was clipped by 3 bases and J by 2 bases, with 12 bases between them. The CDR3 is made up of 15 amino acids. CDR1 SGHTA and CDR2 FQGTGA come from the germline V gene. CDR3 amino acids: CASSFRGGTTDTQYF. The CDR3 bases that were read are TGTGCCAGCAGCTTCCGTGGGGGCACCACAGATACG.

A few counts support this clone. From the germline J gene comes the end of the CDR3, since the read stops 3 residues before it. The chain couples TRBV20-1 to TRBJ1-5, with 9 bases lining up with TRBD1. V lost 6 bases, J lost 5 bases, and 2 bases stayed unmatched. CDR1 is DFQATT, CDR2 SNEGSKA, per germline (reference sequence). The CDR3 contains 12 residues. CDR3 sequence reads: CSARTGDQPQHF. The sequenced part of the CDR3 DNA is TGCAGTGCCAGGACAGGGGATCAGCCC.

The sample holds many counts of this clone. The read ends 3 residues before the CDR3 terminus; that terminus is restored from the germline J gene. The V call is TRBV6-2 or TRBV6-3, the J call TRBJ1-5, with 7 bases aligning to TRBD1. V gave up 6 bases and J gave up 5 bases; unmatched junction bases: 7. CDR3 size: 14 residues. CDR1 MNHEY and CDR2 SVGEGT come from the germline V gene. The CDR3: CASSEDRTHQPQHF. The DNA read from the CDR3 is TGTGCCAGCAGCGAGGACAGGACCCATCAGCCC.

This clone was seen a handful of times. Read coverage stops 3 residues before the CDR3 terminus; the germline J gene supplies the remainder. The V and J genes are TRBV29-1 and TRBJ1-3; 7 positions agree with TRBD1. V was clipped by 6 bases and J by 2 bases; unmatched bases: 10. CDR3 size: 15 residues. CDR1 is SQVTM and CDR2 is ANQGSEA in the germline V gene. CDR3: CSVAHTQGAGNTIYF. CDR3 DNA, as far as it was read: TGCAGCGTAGCCCACACCCAGGGGGCTGGAAACACC.

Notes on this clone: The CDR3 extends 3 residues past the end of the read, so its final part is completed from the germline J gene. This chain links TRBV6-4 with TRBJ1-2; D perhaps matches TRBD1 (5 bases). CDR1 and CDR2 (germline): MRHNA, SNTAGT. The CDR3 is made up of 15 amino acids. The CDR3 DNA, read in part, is TGTGCCAGCAGTGACTCTAGCGGGGCCACAGATACC. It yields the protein CASSDSSGATDT. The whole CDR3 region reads CASSDSSGATDTYTF.

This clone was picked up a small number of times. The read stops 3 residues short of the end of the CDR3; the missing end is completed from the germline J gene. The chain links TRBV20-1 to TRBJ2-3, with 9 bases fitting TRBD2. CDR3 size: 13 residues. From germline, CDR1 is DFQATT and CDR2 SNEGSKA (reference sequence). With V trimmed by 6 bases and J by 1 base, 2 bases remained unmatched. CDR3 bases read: TGCAGTGCACAGCGGGGGGGCACAGATACG. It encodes CSAQRGGTDT. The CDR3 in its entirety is CSAQRGGTDTQYF.

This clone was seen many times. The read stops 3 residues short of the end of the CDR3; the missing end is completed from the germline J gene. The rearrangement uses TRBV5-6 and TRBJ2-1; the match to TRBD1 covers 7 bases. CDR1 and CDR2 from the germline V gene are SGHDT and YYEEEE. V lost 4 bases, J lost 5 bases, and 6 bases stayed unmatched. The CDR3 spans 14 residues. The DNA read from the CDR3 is TGTGCCAGCAGCGATGACAGGGTCAACAATGAG. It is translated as CASSDDRVNNE. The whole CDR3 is CASSDDRVNNEQFF. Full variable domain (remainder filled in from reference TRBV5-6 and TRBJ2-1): DAGVTQSPTHLIKTRGQQVTLRCSPKSGHDTVSWYQQALGQGPQFIFQYYEEEERQRGNFPDRFSGHQFPNYSSELNVNALLLGDSALYLCASSDDRVNNEQFFGPGTRLTVL.

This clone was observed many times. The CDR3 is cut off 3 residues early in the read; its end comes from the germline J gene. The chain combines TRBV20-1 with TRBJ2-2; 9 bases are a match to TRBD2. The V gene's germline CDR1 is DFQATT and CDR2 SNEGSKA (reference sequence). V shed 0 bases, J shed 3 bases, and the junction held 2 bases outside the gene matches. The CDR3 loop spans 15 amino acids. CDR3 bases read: TGCAGTGCTAGAGAGGTAGCGGGGGACACCGGGGAG. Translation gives CSAREVAGDTGE. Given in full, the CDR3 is CSAREVAGDTGELFF.

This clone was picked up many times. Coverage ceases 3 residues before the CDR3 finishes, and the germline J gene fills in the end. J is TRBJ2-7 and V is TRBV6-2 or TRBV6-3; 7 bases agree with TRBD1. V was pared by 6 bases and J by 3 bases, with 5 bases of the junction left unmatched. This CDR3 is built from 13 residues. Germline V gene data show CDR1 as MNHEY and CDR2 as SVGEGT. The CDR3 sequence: CASSPGQLYEQYF. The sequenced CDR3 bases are TGTGCCAGCAGCCCGGGACAGCTCTACGAG.

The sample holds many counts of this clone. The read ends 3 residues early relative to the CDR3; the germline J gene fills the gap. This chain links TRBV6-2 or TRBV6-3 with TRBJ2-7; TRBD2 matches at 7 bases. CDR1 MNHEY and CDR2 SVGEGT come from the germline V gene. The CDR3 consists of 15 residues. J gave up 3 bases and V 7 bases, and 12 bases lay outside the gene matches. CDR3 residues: CASTLGGGTVYEQYF. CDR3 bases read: TGTGCCAGCACCTTAGGCGGGGGTACAGTCTACGAG.

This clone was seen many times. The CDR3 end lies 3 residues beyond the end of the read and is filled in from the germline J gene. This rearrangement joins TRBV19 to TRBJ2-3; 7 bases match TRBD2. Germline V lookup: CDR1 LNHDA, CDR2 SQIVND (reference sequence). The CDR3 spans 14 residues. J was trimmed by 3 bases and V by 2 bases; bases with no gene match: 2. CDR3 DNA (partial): TGTGCCAGTAGTATATGGGGGGGTACAGATACG. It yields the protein CASSIWGGTDT. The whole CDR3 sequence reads CASSIWGGTDTQYF. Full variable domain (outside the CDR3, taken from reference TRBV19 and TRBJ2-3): DGGITQSPKYLFRKEGQNVTLSCEQNLNHDAMYWYRQDPGQGLRLIYYSQIVNDFQKGDIAEGYSVSREKKESFPLTVTSAQKNPTAFYLCASSIWGGTDTQYFGPGTRLTVL.

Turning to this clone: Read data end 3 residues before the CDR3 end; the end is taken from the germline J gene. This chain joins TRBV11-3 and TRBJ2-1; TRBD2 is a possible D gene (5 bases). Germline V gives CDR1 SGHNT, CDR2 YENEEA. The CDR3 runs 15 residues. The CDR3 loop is CASRLGSGNYNEQFF. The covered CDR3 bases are TGTGCAAGTCGCTTAGGGAGCGGCAACTACAATGAG.

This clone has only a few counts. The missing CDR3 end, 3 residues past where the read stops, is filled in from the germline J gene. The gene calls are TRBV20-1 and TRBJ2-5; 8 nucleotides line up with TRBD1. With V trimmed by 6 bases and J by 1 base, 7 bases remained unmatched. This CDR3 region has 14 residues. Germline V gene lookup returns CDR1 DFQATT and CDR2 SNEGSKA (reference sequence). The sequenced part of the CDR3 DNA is TGCAGTGCCGGAAAGACAGGGGTCCAAGAGACC. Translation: CSAGKTGVQET. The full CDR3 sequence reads CSAGKTGVQETQYF.

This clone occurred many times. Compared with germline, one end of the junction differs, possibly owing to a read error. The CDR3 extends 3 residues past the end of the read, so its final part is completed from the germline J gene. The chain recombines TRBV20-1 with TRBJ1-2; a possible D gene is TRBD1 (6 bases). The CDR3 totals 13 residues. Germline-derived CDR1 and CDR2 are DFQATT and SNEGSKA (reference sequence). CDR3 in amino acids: CSARGRTAYGYTF. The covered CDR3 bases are TGCAGTGCCAGAGGACGGACAGCCTATGGC.

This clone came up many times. CDR3 protein: CAARDLEVHVQYF. CDR3 DNA, as far as it was read: TGTGCTGCCCGGGACTTGGAGGTTCATGTT. The chain recombines TRBV30 with TRBJ2-4, with a possible D match to TRBD2 (6 bases). The DNA ends 3 residues before the CDR3 does, and the rest of the CDR3 is filled in from the germline J gene. Looked up from germline, CDR1 is GTSNPN and CDR2 is SVGIG (reference sequence). The CDR3 covers 13 residues.